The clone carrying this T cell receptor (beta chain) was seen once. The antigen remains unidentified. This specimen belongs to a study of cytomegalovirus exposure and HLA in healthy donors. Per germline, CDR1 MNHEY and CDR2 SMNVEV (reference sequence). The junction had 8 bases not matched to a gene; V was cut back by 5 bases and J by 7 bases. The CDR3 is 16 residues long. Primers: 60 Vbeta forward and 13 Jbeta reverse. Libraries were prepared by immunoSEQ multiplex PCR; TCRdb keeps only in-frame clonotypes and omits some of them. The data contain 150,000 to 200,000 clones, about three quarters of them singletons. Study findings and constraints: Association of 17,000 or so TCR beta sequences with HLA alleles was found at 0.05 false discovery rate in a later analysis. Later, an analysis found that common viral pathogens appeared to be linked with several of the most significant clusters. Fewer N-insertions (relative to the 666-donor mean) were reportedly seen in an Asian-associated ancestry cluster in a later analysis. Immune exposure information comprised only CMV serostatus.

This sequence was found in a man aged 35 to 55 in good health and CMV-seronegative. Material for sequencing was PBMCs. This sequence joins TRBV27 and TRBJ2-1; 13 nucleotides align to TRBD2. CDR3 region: CASSLLTSGRGNEQFF. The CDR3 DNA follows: TGTGCCAGCAGTCTTCTCACTAGCGGGAGGGGAAATGAGCAGTTCTTC.